This entry features one T cell receptor (beta chain) sequence. These data come from a study of siplizumab effects on memory and regulatory T cells. Sequencing was performed with immunoSEQ multiplex PCR; in TCRdb, only in-frame clones are kept and a portion is missing. The data show under 85,000 clones, roughly 88% seen once. Germline V lookup: CDR1 MNHEY, CDR2 SMNVEV (reference sequence). This CDR3 is built from 14 residues. V was pared by 10 bases and J by 0 bases, with 8 bases of the junction left unmatched. The clonotype originates from a human donor in good health. The sequenced material came from Tregs sorted from blood. The V gene is TRBV27, the J gene TRBJ2-7, with 8 bases matching TRBD2. The DNA of the CDR3 is TGTGCCACCGGTCGGGGGGGCGGCTCCTACGAGCAGTACTTC. Translated: CATGRGGGSYEQYF.